In this sample, the clone carrying this TCR beta chain turned up many times. The antigen is not known. TCRdb ran MiXCR on the 5' RACE reads and lists one entry per CDR3 protein. This table holds 40,000 or so distinct CDR3 sequences, roughly 7% found once. This entry is derived from a study of neurological immune-mediated disorders. Study-level findings and limits: The greatest TCR clonal expansion appeared in HTLV-1-associated myelopathy and the smallest, falling below healthy controls, in multiple sclerosis.

Sequencing was done on a sample of PBMCs. This receptor was obtained from a woman aged 40-49 years in good health.

CDR3 bases: TGTGCCAGCCTTAAAGGCAGGGGTAGGGGTACAGATACGCAGTATTTT. It encodes CASLKGRGRGTDTQYF. The chain uses TRBV28 and TRBJ2-3; D is perhaps TRBD1 (6 bases). CDR3 size: 16 residues. Germline V gene sequence: CDR1 MDHEN, CDR2 SYDVKM. V dropped 8 bases and J dropped 3 bases, with 21 bases sitting between them.